The T cell receptor (beta chain) described here comes from a study of shared clonotypes between healthy human individuals. Study observations and caveats: Blood alone was sampled, and tissue repertoires likely differ. Represented genetic and exposure-history diversity was restricted by having few donors.

To note about this clone: Antigen unknown.

Assay used: immunoSEQ multiplex PCR; TCRdb lists only in-frame clones, some missing. The sample yields about 490,000 clones, 76% seen once. Study donors comprised healthy, HIV-negative adults devoid of recent acute infection or vaccination. Genomic DNA came from about 95 million PBMCs in unsorted samples. The CDR3 loop spans 15 amino acids. CDR1 and CDR2 (germline): SNHLY, FYNNEI. V was clipped by 4 bases and J by 5 bases; unmatched bases: 4. The specimen sequenced was PBMCs. The chain carries TRBV2 and TRBJ1-5, with 11 positions matching TRBD1. The sequence was obtained from a woman aged 40 to 50 in good health. Some clones in this sample may be carry-over from other donors' samples. The DNA for the CDR3 is TGTGCCAGCAGTGCGGACAGGGGGCCTGATCAGCCCCAGCATTTT. Translated: CASSADRGPDQPQHF.